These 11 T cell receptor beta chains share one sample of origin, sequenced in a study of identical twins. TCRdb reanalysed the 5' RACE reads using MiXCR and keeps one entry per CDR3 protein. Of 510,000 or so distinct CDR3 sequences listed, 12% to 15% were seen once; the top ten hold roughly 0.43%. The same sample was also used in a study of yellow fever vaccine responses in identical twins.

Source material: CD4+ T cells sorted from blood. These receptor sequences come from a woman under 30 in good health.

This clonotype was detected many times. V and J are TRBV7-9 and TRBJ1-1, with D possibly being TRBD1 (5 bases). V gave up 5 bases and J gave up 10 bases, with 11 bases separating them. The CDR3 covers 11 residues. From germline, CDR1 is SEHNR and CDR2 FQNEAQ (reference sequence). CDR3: CASSEGLGAFF. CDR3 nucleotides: TGTGCCAGCAGCGAGGGACTTGGAGCTTTCTTT. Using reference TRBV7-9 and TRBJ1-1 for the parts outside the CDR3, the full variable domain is DTGVSQNPRHKITKRGQNVTFRCDPISEHNRLYWYRQTLGQGPEFLTYFQNEAQLEKSRLLSDRFSAERPKGSFSTLEIQRTEQGDSAMYLCASSEGLGAFFGQGTRLTVV.

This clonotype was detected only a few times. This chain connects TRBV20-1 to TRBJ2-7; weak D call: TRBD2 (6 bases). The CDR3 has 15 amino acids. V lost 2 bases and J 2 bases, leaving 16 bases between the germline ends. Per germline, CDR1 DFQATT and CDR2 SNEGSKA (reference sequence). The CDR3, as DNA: TGCAGTGCTAGAAGGCTGGCGGGACCTACCTACGAGCAGTACTTC. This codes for CSARRLAGPTYEQYF.

CDR3 amino acids: CASSEQVNYGYTF. In nucleotides, the CDR3 is TGTGCCAGCAGTGAACAAGTTAACTATGGCTACACCTTC. The chain links TRBV6-1 to TRBJ1-2; D remains ambiguous. Trimming left V 2 bases short and J 1 base short, with 5 bases between. The CDR3 consists of 13 residues. CDR1 is MNHNS, CDR2 SASEGT, per germline.

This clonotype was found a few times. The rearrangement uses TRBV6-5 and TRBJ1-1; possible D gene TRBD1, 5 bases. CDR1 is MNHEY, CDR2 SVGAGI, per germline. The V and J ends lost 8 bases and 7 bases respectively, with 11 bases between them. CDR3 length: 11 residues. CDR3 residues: CASGYGGEAFF. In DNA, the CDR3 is TGTGCCAGCGGATATGGGGGTGAAGCTTTCTTT.

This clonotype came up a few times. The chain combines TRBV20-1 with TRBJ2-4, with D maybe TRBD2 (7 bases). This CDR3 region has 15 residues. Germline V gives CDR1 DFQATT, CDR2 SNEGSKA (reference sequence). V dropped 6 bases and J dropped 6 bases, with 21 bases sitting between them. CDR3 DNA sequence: TGCAGTGCACAAGGAGGAGGGGGGGACGGAAACATTCAGTACTTC. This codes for CSAQGGGGDGNIQYF.

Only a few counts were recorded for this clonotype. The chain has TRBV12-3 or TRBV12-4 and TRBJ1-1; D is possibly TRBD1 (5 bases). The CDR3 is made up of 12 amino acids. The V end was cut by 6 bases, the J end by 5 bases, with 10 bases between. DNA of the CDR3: TGTGCCAGCAGGGGGGTGGGGACTGAAGCTTTCTTT. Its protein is CASRGVGTEAFF.

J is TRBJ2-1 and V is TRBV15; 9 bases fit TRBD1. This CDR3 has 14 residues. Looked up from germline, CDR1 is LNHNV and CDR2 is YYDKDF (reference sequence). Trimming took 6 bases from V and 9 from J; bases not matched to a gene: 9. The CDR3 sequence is CATRPPGQGFEQFF. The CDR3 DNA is TGTGCCACCAGACCCCCTGGACAGGGGTTTGAGCAGTTCTTC.

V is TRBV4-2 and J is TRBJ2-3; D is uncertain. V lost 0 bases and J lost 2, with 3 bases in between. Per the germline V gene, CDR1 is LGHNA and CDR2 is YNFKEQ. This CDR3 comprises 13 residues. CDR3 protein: CASSQDPTDTQYF. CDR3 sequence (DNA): TGTGCCAGCAGCCAAGATCCCACAGATACGCAGTATTTT.

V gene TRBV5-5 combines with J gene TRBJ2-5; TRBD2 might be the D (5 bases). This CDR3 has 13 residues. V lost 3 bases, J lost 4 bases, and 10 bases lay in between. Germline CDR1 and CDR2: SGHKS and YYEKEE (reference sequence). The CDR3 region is CASSSGERETQYF. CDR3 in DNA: TGTGCCAGCAGCTCTGGGGAGAGAGAGACCCAGTACTTC.

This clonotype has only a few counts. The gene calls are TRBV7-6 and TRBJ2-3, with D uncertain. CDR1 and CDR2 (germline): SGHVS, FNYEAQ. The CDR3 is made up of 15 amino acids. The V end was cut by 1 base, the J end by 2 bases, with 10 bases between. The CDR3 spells CASSLGYSYTDTQYF. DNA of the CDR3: TGTGCCAGCAGCTTAGGTTACAGTTACACAGATACGCAGTATTTT.

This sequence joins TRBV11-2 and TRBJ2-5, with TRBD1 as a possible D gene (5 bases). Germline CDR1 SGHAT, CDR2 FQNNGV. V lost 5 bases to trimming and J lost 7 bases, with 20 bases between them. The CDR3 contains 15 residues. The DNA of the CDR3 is TGTGCCAGCAGCCAGGGTGGTAATCTGATGACGACCCAGTACTTC. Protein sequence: CASSQGGNLMTTQYF.